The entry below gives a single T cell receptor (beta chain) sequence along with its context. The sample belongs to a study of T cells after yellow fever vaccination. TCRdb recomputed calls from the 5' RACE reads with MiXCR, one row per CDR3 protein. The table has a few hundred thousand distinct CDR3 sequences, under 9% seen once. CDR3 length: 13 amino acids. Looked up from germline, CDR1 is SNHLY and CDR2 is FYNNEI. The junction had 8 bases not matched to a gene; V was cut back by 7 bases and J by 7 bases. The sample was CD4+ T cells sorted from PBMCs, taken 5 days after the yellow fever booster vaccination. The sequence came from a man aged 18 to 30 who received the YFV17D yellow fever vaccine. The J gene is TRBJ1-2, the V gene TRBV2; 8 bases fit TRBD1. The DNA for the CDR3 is TGTGCCAGCACTGATGGCAGGGGGCTTGGCTACACCTTC. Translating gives CASTDGRGLGYTF.